Listed below are T cell receptor beta chains from one sample, sequenced in a study of blood T cells in healthy people across ages. Each CDR3 protein gets one entry after TCRdb re-called the 5' RACE reads with MiXCR. Here the sample spans about 1.1 million distinct CDR3 sequences, 35% to 40% being singletons. The sample was blood. All receptors come from a man aged 18 to 29 in good health. CDR3s include the opening cysteine and the closing phenylalanine or tryptophan. Each record gives: CDR3 DNA, CDR3 protein, J gene, D gene, V gene, clone size. A D gene is named only where the DNA matches it firmly. Rows give clone size only sometimes, using once, few, many, or a class for an expanded clone.

CDR3 DNA: TGTGCCAGCAGTGCTACAGGGTTGGGTCAGCCCCAGCATTTT; CDR3 protein: CASSATGLGQPQHF; J gene: TRBJ1-5; D gene: NA; V gene: TRBV6-1; clone size: few
CDR3 DNA: TGCGCCAGCAGTGACGACTCGCGGAACTACGAGCAGTACTTC; CDR3 protein: CASSDDSRNYEQYF; J gene: TRBJ2-7; D gene: NA; V gene: TRBV5-1; clone size: few
CDR3 DNA: TGCAGTGCTAGAGGGGGGGCCTCGAACACCGGGGAGCTGTTTTTT; CDR3 protein: CSARGGASNTGELFF; J gene: TRBJ2-2; D gene: NA; V gene: TRBV20-1; clone size: few
CDR3 DNA: TGTGCTAGTGGTTACGACTCAACCAATACCGGGGAGCTGTTTTTT; CDR3 protein: CASGYDSTNTGELFF; J gene: TRBJ2-2; D gene: NA; V gene: TRBV12-5; clone size: few
CDR3 DNA: TGCAGTGCTAGAGATTTGGGACAGATTAAAACCGGGGAGCTGTTTTTT; CDR3 protein: CSARDLGQIKTGELFF; J gene: TRBJ2-2; D gene: TRBD1; V gene: TRBV20-1; clone size: NA
CDR3 DNA: TGTGCCAGCAGCTTGGACCCGGGAAACACTGAAGCTTTCTTT; CDR3 protein: CASSLDPGNTEAFF; J gene: TRBJ1-1; D gene: NA; V gene: TRBV5-4; clone size: few
CDR3 DNA: TGTGCCAGCAGCTGGGCAGGGCTCACAGATACGCAGTATTTT; CDR3 protein: CASSWAGLTDTQYF; J gene: TRBJ2-3; D gene: NA; V gene: TRBV11-2; clone size: NA
CDR3 DNA: TGTGCCAGCAGCGAAACGGGGGCGGCTAATGGAAAACTGTTTTTT; CDR3 protein: CASSETGAANGKLFF; J gene: TRBJ1-4; D gene: NA; V gene: TRBV7-2; clone size: NA
CDR3 DNA: TGTGCCAGCAGTTTAGGGGATCCGACAGGGGGGGTTGCAACTAAGGAAAAACTGTTTTTT; CDR3 protein: CASSLGDPTGGVATKEKLFF; J gene: TRBJ1-4; D gene: TRBD1; V gene: TRBV27; clone size: NA
CDR3 DNA: TGTGCCAGCAGTCCGGGACAGGGACGAAAGCAGTTCTTC; CDR3 protein: CASSPGQGRKQFF; J gene: TRBJ2-1; D gene: TRBD1; V gene: TRBV2; clone size: NA
CDR3 DNA: TGCAGTGCTAGGGGTGGGGCCTTAAGTCAGCCCCAGCATTTT; CDR3 protein: CSARGGALSQPQHF; J gene: TRBJ1-5; D gene: NA; V gene: TRBV20-1; clone size: once
CDR3 DNA: TGTGCCAGCAGCTTAGGGTACTCGGATCGGACTGAAGCTTTCTTT; CDR3 protein: CASSLGYSDRTEAFF; J gene: TRBJ1-1; D gene: NA; V gene: TRBV7-2; clone size: NA
CDR3 DNA: TGTGCCAGCGGGAATACCTACGAGCAGTACTTC; CDR3 protein: CASGNTYEQYF; J gene: TRBJ2-7; D gene: NA; V gene: TRBV6-5; clone size: NA
CDR3 DNA: TGTGCCAGCAGCAATTACAGGGGGGTAGAGACCCAGTACTTC; CDR3 protein: CASSNYRGVETQYF; J gene: TRBJ2-5; D gene: NA; V gene: TRBV21-1; clone size: NA
CDR3 DNA: TGTGCCACCAGCAGAGATCACGCGGAGAGCAGGGAGGGTGGCTACACCTTC; CDR3 protein: CATSRDHAESREGGYTF; J gene: TRBJ1-2; D gene: NA; V gene: TRBV15; clone size: NA
CDR3 DNA: TGCAGCGTCCACGGACGGAGCATGAACACTGAAGCTTTCTTT; CDR3 protein: CSVHGRSMNTEAFF; J gene: TRBJ1-1; D gene: NA; V gene: TRBV29-1; clone size: few
CDR3 DNA: TGTGCCAGCAGAGACGGGAGTAGCAATCAGCCCCAGCATTTT; CDR3 protein: CASRDGSSNQPQHF; J gene: TRBJ1-5; D gene: NA; V gene: TRBV7-2; clone size: NA
CDR3 DNA: TGCGCCAGCAGCATTGGGTTCTTGTTAAGGGGTACCTACAATGAGCAGTTCTTC; CDR3 protein: CASSIGFLLRGTYNEQFF; J gene: TRBJ2-1; D gene: NA; V gene: TRBV5-1; clone size: many
CDR3 DNA: TGCAGTGCTAGAGATTACAGGTCCAGGGCTGAAGGCACTGAAGCTTTCTTT; CDR3 protein: CSARDYRSRAEGTEAFF; J gene: TRBJ1-1; D gene: NA; V gene: TRBV20-1; clone size: NA
CDR3 DNA: TGTGCCAGCAGCCCCTCCGGTACCACATACACAGATACGCAGTATTTT; CDR3 protein: CASSPSGTTYTDTQYF; J gene: TRBJ2-3; D gene: NA; V gene: TRBV4-2; clone size: many
CDR3 DNA: TGTGCCAGCAGGAGAGGACTAGCGGGGGTTACCTCCTACAATGAGCAGTTCTTC; CDR3 protein: CASRRGLAGVTSYNEQFF; J gene: TRBJ2-1; D gene: TRBD2; V gene: TRBV9; clone size: few
CDR3 DNA: TGCAGCGTTGAACCCTTACGCAATGAGCAGTTCTTC; CDR3 protein: CSVEPLRNEQFF; J gene: TRBJ2-1; D gene: NA; V gene: TRBV29-1; clone size: few
CDR3 DNA: TGTGCCAGCAGCTCCACGACAGGCGAGCAGTTCTTC; CDR3 protein: CASSSTTGEQFF; J gene: TRBJ2-1; D gene: NA; V gene: TRBV5-6; clone size: few
CDR3 DNA: TGTGCCAGCGCTAAGCGGGGGGGCCTGTTCAATGGGCAGTTCTTC; CDR3 protein: CASAKRGGLFNGQFF; J gene: TRBJ2-1; D gene: TRBD2; V gene: TRBV12-3/TRBV12-4; clone size: NA
CDR3 DNA: TGTGCCGGTACTGACAGGGCCGGGGAGCTGTTTTTT; CDR3 protein: CAGTDRAGELFF; J gene: TRBJ2-2; D gene: TRBD1; V gene: TRBV19; clone size: NA
CDR3 DNA: TGTGCCAGCAGCCCTAATGTCCGGGACAGGGTTTCCTACGAGCAGTACTTC; CDR3 protein: CASSPNVRDRVSYEQYF; J gene: TRBJ2-7; D gene: TRBD1; V gene: TRBV7-2; clone size: NA
CDR3 DNA: TGCAGTGCTATCGAGAGAGGAGGCTACACCTTC; CDR3 protein: CSAIERGGYTF; J gene: TRBJ1-2; D gene: NA; V gene: TRBV20-1; clone size: NA
CDR3 DNA: TGTGCCAGCAGTTACCAAGGACTAGCGGGGAAAAACACCGGGGAGCTGTTTTTT; CDR3 protein: CASSYQGLAGKNTGELFF; J gene: TRBJ2-2; D gene: TRBD2; V gene: TRBV6-5; clone size: NA
CDR3 DNA: TGCAGTGCTAGAGTTGCAGGGGTCACAGATACGCAGTATTTT; CDR3 protein: CSARVAGVTDTQYF; J gene: TRBJ2-3; D gene: NA; V gene: TRBV20-1; clone size: NA
CDR3 DNA: TGTGCCAGCAGTCCCCATATGTGGGGGTCCTATAATTCACCCCTCCACTTT; CDR3 protein: CASSPHMWGSYNSPLHF; J gene: TRBJ1-6; D gene: NA; V gene: TRBV6-2/TRBV6-3; clone size: NA
CDR3 DNA: TGTGCCAGCAGCCTCGAACTGGGGACAGGGAAGAATGAGCAGTACTTC; CDR3 protein: CASSLELGTGKNEQYF; J gene: TRBJ2-7; D gene: TRBD1; V gene: TRBV7-3; clone size: NA
CDR3 DNA: TGCAGTGCAAGACAGGGGGTTTACAATGAGCAGTTCTTC; CDR3 protein: CSARQGVYNEQFF; J gene: TRBJ2-1; D gene: TRBD1; V gene: TRBV20-1; clone size: few
CDR3 DNA: TGTGCCAGCAGTAATACAGGGAGCTCCTACAATGAGCAGTTCTTC; CDR3 protein: CASSNTGSSYNEQFF; J gene: TRBJ2-1; D gene: NA; V gene: TRBV6-2/TRBV6-3; clone size: many
CDR3 DNA: TGTGCCAGCAGCTGGGCGGGGGGGCGTTCAGATACGCAGTATTTT; CDR3 protein: CASSWAGGRSDTQYF; J gene: TRBJ2-3; D gene: TRBD2; V gene: TRBV5-5; clone size: NA
CDR3 DNA: TGTGCCAGCAGCTTATCTACAGGGGGGATGTTTTCCTATGGCTACACCTTC; CDR3 protein: CASSLSTGGMFSYGYTF; J gene: TRBJ1-2; D gene: TRBD1; V gene: TRBV7-2; clone size: few
CDR3 DNA: TGTGCCAGCAGTTATCAGGGAATCAATCAGCCCCAGCATTTT; CDR3 protein: CASSYQGINQPQHF; J gene: TRBJ1-5; D gene: NA; V gene: TRBV6-6; clone size: NA
CDR3 DNA: TGTGCCAGCAGCTCCCCCGGGACAGGGGCGTACAATGAGCAGTTCTTC; CDR3 protein: CASSSPGTGAYNEQFF; J gene: TRBJ2-1; D gene: TRBD1; V gene: TRBV6-2/TRBV6-3; clone size: few
CDR3 DNA: TGTGCCAGCAGCTTGATCGGGAAGACCTACGAGCAGTACTTC; CDR3 protein: CASSLIGKTYEQYF; J gene: TRBJ2-7; D gene: NA; V gene: TRBV5-4; clone size: many
CDR3 DNA: TGTGCCGGCGAGCGGCGCACAGATACGCAGTATTTT; CDR3 protein: CAGERRTDTQYF; J gene: TRBJ2-3; D gene: NA; V gene: TRBV7-9; clone size: NA
CDR3 DNA: TGTGCCAGCAGCAACCGGGCGAGAGAGCAGTTCTTC; CDR3 protein: CASSNRAREQFF; J gene: TRBJ2-1; D gene: NA; V gene: TRBV7-2; clone size: NA
CDR3 DNA: TGTGCCAGCAGCTTAGCCTCGACAGGGCGCTCCTACAATGAGCAGTTCTTC; CDR3 protein: CASSLASTGRSYNEQFF; J gene: TRBJ2-1; D gene: TRBD1; V gene: TRBV7-8; clone size: NA
CDR3 DNA: TGTGCCAGCGCCCTTACAGGGGCGGGTAGCAATCAGCCCCAGCATTTT; CDR3 protein: CASALTGAGSNQPQHF; J gene: TRBJ1-5; D gene: TRBD1; V gene: TRBV6-2/TRBV6-3; clone size: NA
CDR3 DNA: TGCAGTGCTACCCCACTTCGGCCGGGGACTAGCGGGGGTCATAGCACAGATACGCAGTATTTT; CDR3 protein: CSATPLRPGTSGGHSTDTQYF; J gene: TRBJ2-3; D gene: TRBD2; V gene: TRBV20-1; clone size: NA
CDR3 DNA: TGTGCCAGCAGCTCTTCAGGGGTTTGGAACACTGAAGCTTTCTTT; CDR3 protein: CASSSSGVWNTEAFF; J gene: TRBJ1-1; D gene: NA; V gene: TRBV5-8; clone size: NA
CDR3 DNA: TGTGCCAGCAGCCCAGCTCTCGTCGGCACAGATACGCAGTATTTT; CDR3 protein: CASSPALVGTDTQYF; J gene: TRBJ2-3; D gene: NA; V gene: TRBV3-1; clone size: few
CDR3 DNA: TGTGCCAGCAGCAACGAGCGGGCGGTACAGTACTTC; CDR3 protein: CASSNERAVQYF; J gene: TRBJ2-5; D gene: NA; V gene: TRBV11-2; clone size: NA
CDR3 DNA: TGCGCCAGCAGCATGCCCACAGATACGCAGTATTTT; CDR3 protein: CASSMPTDTQYF; J gene: TRBJ2-3; D gene: NA; V gene: TRBV4-1; clone size: many
CDR3 DNA: TGTGCCATCAGTGAGAGGGTGGAGGATTCACCCCTCCACTTT; CDR3 protein: CAISERVEDSPLHF; J gene: TRBJ1-6; D gene: NA; V gene: TRBV10-3; clone size: NA
CDR3 DNA: TGTGCCAGCACGACCTCCGGGACGTCGGAAGACAATCAGCAGTTCTTC; CDR3 protein: CASTTSGTSEDNQQFF; J gene: TRBJ2-1; D gene: NA; V gene: TRBV28; clone size: NA
CDR3 DNA: TGTGCCAGCAGCGTGGCGGCGACATACCTCTCTGGAAACACCATATATTTT; CDR3 protein: CASSVAATYLSGNTIYF; J gene: TRBJ1-3; D gene: NA; V gene: TRBV9; clone size: NA
CDR3 DNA: TGTGCCAGCAGCGGACTAGGGGATTCCAATGAGCAGTTCTTC; CDR3 protein: CASSGLGDSNEQFF; J gene: TRBJ2-1; D gene: TRBD2; V gene: TRBV6-2/TRBV6-3; clone size: NA
CDR3 DNA: TGTGCCACCAGTGACCCCGACAGGAAAGGACAGTTCTTC; CDR3 protein: CATSDPDRKGQFF; J gene: TRBJ2-1; D gene: NA; V gene: TRBV24-1; clone size: NA
CDR3 DNA: TGTGCTAGTGGTTTGCCCCACACAGAGTTACGGAGCGGCTCCTACAATGAGCAGTTCTTC; CDR3 protein: CASGLPHTELRSGSYNEQFF; J gene: TRBJ2-1; D gene: NA; V gene: TRBV12-5; clone size: many
CDR3 DNA: TGCAGTGCTAGAGTACAGGGGAACTACGAGCAGTACTTC; CDR3 protein: CSARVQGNYEQYF; J gene: TRBJ2-7; D gene: TRBD1; V gene: TRBV20-1; clone size: NA